Shown below are 23 T cell receptor beta chains from a single sample sequenced in a study of vaccination effects on CD4 cells after COVID-19. These TCRs are of unknown antigen specificity. The protocol was immunoSEQ multiplex PCR, while the TCRdb copy is restricted to in-frame clones and leaves out a portion. Here the sample spans roughly 59,000 clones, about 78% being singletons. Sequencing followed a ViraFEST assay step that expanded antigen-specific CD4+ T cells with viral peptide pools. Scientists isolated CD4+ T cells after an approximately 9-day culture period ended. Everyone in the study got two shots of either the BNT162b2 or mRNA-1273 vaccine. Specimen: CD4+ T cells from PBMCs cultured with HCoV-OC43 spike peptides, collected after COVID-19 vaccination. Described subset: HCoV-OC43 spike overlapping peptide pool stimulation. These receptors came from a human donor who received a COVID-19 vaccine.

This rearrangement joins TRBV29-1 to TRBJ1-1; 8 positions agree with TRBD1. Germline assignment: CDR1 SQVTM and CDR2 ANQGSEA. The CDR3 spans 13 residues. Trimming removed 8 bases from V and 5 bases from J; junction bases left unmatched: 10. The CDR3 coding sequence is TGCAGCATCTCCGGGACAGGTGTTACTGAAGCTTTCTTT. Its translation: CSISGTGVTEAFF.

The rearrangement joins TRBV7-3 to TRBJ2-5; D is uncertain. Trimming took off 0 bases at V and 2 bases at J, with 16 bases between the two ends. Germline-derived CDR1 and CDR2 are SGHTA and FQGTGA. The CDR3 loop spans 17 amino acids. CDR3: CASSLTGGQLKQETQYF. The CDR3 coding sequence is TGTGCCAGCAGCTTAACGGGTGGGCAGCTAAAACAAGAGACCCAGTACTTC.

This clone was seen only a few times. In DNA form, the CDR3 reads TGTGCCAGCAGCTACAGGGGATATAATTCACCCCTCCACTTT. As protein: CASSYRGYNSPLHF. V usage is TRBV5-6 and J usage is TRBJ1-6, with 7 bases identical to TRBD1. Losses at the gene ends were 3 bases for V and 4 bases for J; bases not matched to a gene: 1. Germline V CDR1 and CDR2: SGHDT, YYEEEE. This CDR3 comprises 14 residues.

This clone occurred once. The J gene is TRBJ2-5, the V gene TRBV24-1, with 12 bases that match TRBD2. Germline V gene sequence: CDR1 KGHDR, CDR2 SFDVKD. The CDR3 loop spans 16 amino acids. With V trimmed by 3 bases and J by 3 bases, 4 bases remained unmatched. CDR3 protein: CATSDPASGGEETQYF. The CDR3 coding sequence is TGTGCCACCAGTGATCCTGCTAGCGGGGGGGAAGAGACCCAGTACTTC.

The chain recombines TRBV11-3 with TRBJ2-1, with 8 bases that match TRBD1. The CDR3 runs 15 residues. The germline V gene encodes CDR1 SGHNT and CDR2 YENEEA. Trimming removed 5 bases from V and 12 bases from J; junction bases left unmatched: 15. The CDR3 nucleotides are TGTGCCAGCAGCCCGATGCCCGGACAGGGTGAAGGGCAGTTCTTC. Translating it yields CASSPMPGQGEGQFF.

The sample holds a few counts of this clone. V gene TRBV28 combines with J gene TRBJ1-1, with 9 bases identical to TRBD1. The germline V gene has CDR1 MDHEN and CDR2 SYDVKM. The J segment lost 1 base and the V segment lost 5 bases, leaving 11 bases of the junction unmatched. This CDR3 contains 17 residues. The CDR3 bases are TGTGCCAGCAGTAAAACAGGGGGCGCGTTCCGGAACACTGAAGCTTTCTTT. Protein product: CASSKTGGAFRNTEAFF.

DNA for the CDR3: TGTGCCAGCTCCCTAGGAGCGGGGAGTGGTGGAACAGATACGCAGTATTTT. Translated, it gives CASSLGAGSGGTDTQYF. This chain uses TRBV18 with TRBJ2-3, with 7 bases that match TRBD2. Per the germline V gene, CDR1 is KGHSH and CDR2 is LQKENI. The junction had 15 bases not matched to a gene; V was cut back by 6 bases and J by 3 bases. The CDR3 sequence is 17 residues long.

The J gene is TRBJ1-6, the V gene TRBV5-1, with a weak D call TRBD1 (6 bases). Trimming stripped 0 bases from V and 7 bases from J, with 11 bases between. The CDR3 has 15 residues. Germline V gene data show CDR1 as SGHRS and CDR2 as YFSETQ. The CDR3 reads CASSLAAGGNSPLHF. DNA of the CDR3: TGCGCCAGCAGCTTGGCAGCCGGGGGCAATTCACCCCTCCACTTT.

This clone was recorded once. The chain's CDR3 is CASSSRQGAFSGNTIYF. The CDR3 nucleotides are TGTGCCAGCAGCTCCCGGCAGGGGGCCTTCTCTGGAAACACCATATATTTT. The V call is TRBV11-2, the J call TRBJ1-3; TRBD1 matches at 8 bases. V shed 4 bases, J shed 0 bases, and the junction held 8 bases outside the gene matches. The CDR3 has 17 amino acids. In germline, CDR1 is SGHAT, CDR2 FQNNGV.

The CDR3: CASSVIAGGFSSTDTQYF. The CDR3 region has the DNA TGTGCCAGCAGTGTGATAGCGGGGGGTTTTTCGAGCACAGATACGCAGTATTTT. This chain connects TRBV6-1 to TRBJ2-3; 10 bases match TRBD2. V lost 4 bases and J lost 0; bases outside the gene matches: 10. The CDR3 covers 18 residues. CDR1 is MNHNS and CDR2 is SASEGT in the germline V gene.

J is TRBJ1-2 and V is TRBV25-1; D is possibly TRBD1 (5 bases). The CDR3 runs to 14 residues. V was cut by 0 bases and J by 6 bases, with 11 bases left in between. Germline CDR1 and CDR2: MGHDK and SYGVNS. The CDR3 spells CASSEYRQGDGYTF. CDR3 DNA: TGTGCCAGCAGTGAATATAGGCAGGGCGATGGCTACACCTTC.

This clone has just a few counts. V gene TRBV5-8 combines with J gene TRBJ1-1, with 7 bases matching TRBD1. Germline lookup yields CDR1 SGHTS and CDR2 YDEGEE. CDR3 length: 18 amino acids. The J segment lost 0 bases and the V segment lost 7 bases, leaving 18 bases of the junction unmatched. The CDR3 sequence is CASPRLGQRHDMNTEAFF. The CDR3 region has the DNA TGTGCCAGCCCTCGACTGGGACAGCGACATGACATGAACACTGAAGCTTTCTTT.

The chain employs TRBV10-3 and TRBJ1-1, with a possible D match to TRBD1 (5 bases). Germline CDR1 ENHRY, CDR2 SYGVKD. V gave up 3 bases and J gave up 3 bases, with 23 bases separating them. This CDR3 has 18 residues. The CDR3 DNA reads as TGTGCCATCAGTGAAGGGTTTGGGGGATTGGGAGGGGACACTGAAGCTTTCTTT. It is translated as CAISEGFGGLGGDTEAFF.

This chain joins TRBV5-1 and TRBJ2-7; TRBD2 aligns across 8 bases. V gave up 7 bases and J gave up 0 bases; unmatched junction bases: 9. The CDR3 consists of 15 residues. Germline CDR1 is SGHRS and CDR2 is YFSETQ. The CDR3 here is CASVQTSDSSYEQYV. CDR3 in DNA: TGCGCCAGCGTCCAGACTAGCGATAGCTCCTACGAGCAGTACGTC.

This clone was counted a single time. This sequence joins TRBV5-1 and TRBJ2-2; D remains unclear. Germline V gene data show CDR1 as SGHRS and CDR2 as YFSETQ. Trimming pared 0 bases from V and 11 bases from J, leaving 5 bases between. The CDR3 has 11 residues. In DNA form, the CDR3 reads TGCGCCAGCAGCTTGGCGGACGAGCTGTTTTTT. This sequence encodes CASSLADELFF.

This sequence joins TRBV29-1 and TRBJ1-1, with no clear D. Trimming removed 6 bases at V and 6 bases at J, with 14 bases between. Germline V gene data show CDR1 as SQVTM and CDR2 as ANQGSEA. CDR3 size: 12 residues. The CDR3 coding sequence is TGCAGCGTCCTACGTGAGGAGGCTGAAGCTTTCTTT. It is translated as CSVLREEAEAFF. Using reference TRBV29-1 and TRBJ1-1 for the parts outside the CDR3, the full variable domain is SAVISQKPSRDICQRGTSLTIQCQVDSQVTMMFWYRQQPGQSLTLIATANQGSEATYESGFVIDKFPISRPNLTFSTLTVSNMSPEDSSIYLCSVLREEAEAFFGQGTRLTVV.

This rearrangement joins TRBV24-1 to TRBJ2-5; D gene unclear. Trimming shortened V by 7 bases and J by 6 bases, and 17 bases separated the two germline ends. The CDR3 is made up of 14 amino acids. Germline V gives CDR1 KGHDR, CDR2 SFDVKD. For the CDR3, the DNA is TGTGCCACCAGCCGGGCAAGGAAGGGTAAGACCCAGTACTTC. It translates to CATSRARKGKTQYF.

V and J are TRBV19 and TRBJ2-6; maybe TRBD1 (6 bases). This CDR3 is built from 15 residues. Germline CDR1 is LNHDA and CDR2 is SQIVND (reference sequence). V was pared by 5 bases and J by 4 bases, with 12 bases between. CDR3: CASSRTGSGANVLTF. For the CDR3, the DNA is TGTGCCAGTAGTCGAACAGGGAGCGGGGCCAACGTCCTGACTTTC.

This clone was detected only once. The gene calls are TRBV4-1 and TRBJ1-4, with TRBD1 as a possible D gene (6 bases). CDR3 length equals 14 residues. V lost 0 bases, J lost 7 bases, and 9 bases lay in between. Germline V gene lookup returns CDR1 MGHRA and CDR2 YSYEKL. Here the CDR3 DNA reads TGCGCCAGCAGCCAAGAGGGGGCGGGTGAAAAACTGTTTTTT. Translation gives CASSQEGAGEKLFF.

CDR3 protein: CATSDLRSPGQLPTGELFF. The CDR3 DNA reads TGTGCCACCAGTGATCTTAGAAGTCCGGGACAGCTGCCCACCGGGGAGCTGTTTTTT. The V and J genes are TRBV24-1 and TRBJ2-2; TRBD1 matches 7 bases. V was clipped by 3 bases and J by 4 bases; unmatched bases: 16. The CDR3 extends over 19 amino acids. Per the germline V gene, CDR1 is KGHDR and CDR2 is SFDVKD.

V usage is TRBV7-8 and J usage is TRBJ1-6; D is undetermined. There are 15 residues in the CDR3. The ends were cut back, 5 bases at V and 3 bases at J, with 11 bases in the middle. Looked up from germline, CDR1 is SGHVS and CDR2 is FQNEAQ. The CDR3 nucleotides read TGTGCCAGCAGCCCACAGCGAAACTATAATTCACCCCTCCACTTT. Translating gives CASSPQRNYNSPLHF.

CDR3 protein: CASSLQGREQYV. The CDR3 nucleotides read TGTGCCAGCAGTTTACAGGGTCGCGAGCAGTACGTC. The chain combines TRBV28 with TRBJ2-7; D might be TRBD1 (5 bases). CDR3 size: 12 residues. Trimming removed 2 bases from V and 6 bases from J, with 8 bases in between. CDR1 is MDHEN and CDR2 is SYDVKM in the germline V gene.

This clone occurred a few times. This chain connects TRBV6-2 or TRBV6-3 to TRBJ2-7; 9 bases are a match to TRBD1. CDR3 length: 19 residues. CDR1 MNHEY and CDR2 SVGEGT come from the germline V gene. J was trimmed by 0 bases and V by 2 bases; bases with no gene match: 14. The CDR3 sequence: CASSYRNWGRTGDSYEQYV. CDR3 bases: TGTGCCAGCAGTTACCGGAACTGGGGTAGGACAGGGGACTCCTACGAGCAGTACGTC.